Below, 17 T cell receptor beta chains from the same sample are listed, as sequenced in a study of Ad26.COV2.S vaccination and SARS-CoV-2 variants. Treatment: over 15 received Ad26.COV2.S at low or high dose, single or two shots; about 5 received placebo; per-sample allocation not given. Collection of the samples took place on day 63 after the first injection of vaccine or placebo. Sequencing was performed with immunoSEQ multiplex PCR; in TCRdb, only in-frame clones are kept and a portion is missing. This sample has more than 350,000 clones, with 80% to 95% found just once. The sample was peripheral blood, taken in a trial of Ad26.COV2.S vaccine versus placebo. These receptors were taken from a person between 18 and 65 years old who received the Ad26.COV2.S COVID-19 vaccine or a placebo.

The chain has TRBV7-9 and TRBJ1-2, with D possibly TRBD1 on 6 matching bases. The germline V gene encodes CDR1 SEHNR and CDR2 FQNEAQ (reference sequence). The CDR3 has 15 residues. Deletions cut 7 bases from V and 3 bases from J, with 18 bases between. CDR3: CASTLAPEGDYGYTF. CDR3 sequence (DNA): TGTGCCAGCACCCTGGCTCCAGAGGGGGACTATGGCTACACCTTC.

The genes are TRBV6-6 and TRBJ2-2, with D tentatively TRBD2 (6 bases). There are 12 residues in the CDR3. Germline CDR1 MNHNY, CDR2 SVGAGI (reference sequence). The germline V and J ends were trimmed by 7 bases and 6 bases, with 9 bases remaining between them. The DNA of the CDR3 is TGTGCCAGCACGGGGGTGGCCGGGGAGCTGTTTTTT. This translates into CASTGVAGELFF.

The chain is built from TRBV28 and TRBJ1-5; weak D call: TRBD1 (5 bases). The V gene lost 8 bases and the J gene lost 9 bases, with 14 bases spanning the gap. Germline V gene sequence: CDR1 MDHEN, CDR2 SYDVKM. This CDR3 is 12 amino acids long. The CDR3: CASRDRLSPQHF. CDR3 DNA: TGTGCCAGCCGGGACCGTTTGTCGCCCCAGCATTTT.

This chain links TRBV30 with TRBJ1-1; D unclear. The CDR3 runs to 12 residues. CDR1 and CDR2 (germline): GTSNPN, SVGIG (reference sequence). The V end lost 0 bases, the J end lost 1 base, and 3 bases lay between the germline ends. The CDR3 coding sequence is TGTGCCTGGAGTGTAGGGAACACTGAAGCTTTCTTT. It specifies CAWSVGNTEAFF.

This chain uses TRBV14 with TRBJ2-2; D is ambiguous. Germline V CDR1 and CDR2: SGHDN, FVKESK. The CDR3 has 15 amino acids. The ends were cut back, 4 bases at V and 4 bases at J, with 13 bases in the middle. CDR3 bases: TGTGCCAGCAGCCTTGATACCGGTTTCACCGGGGAGCTGTTTTTT. Translation gives CASSLDTGFTGELFF.

This chain connects TRBV2 to TRBJ2-7; 8 bases align to TRBD1. The V gene's germline CDR1 is SNHLY and CDR2 FYNNEI. V lost 6 bases and J lost 3; bases outside the gene matches: 25. CDR3 length equals 20 residues. CDR3 in DNA: TGTGCCAGCAGAAGCAGGGGACAGGATTACCCGGAAATCGACTACTACGAGCAGTACTTC. The encoded protein is CASRSRGQDYPEIDYYEQYF.

The CDR3 reads CASSTPGQGRKLFF. The CDR3 DNA reads TGTGCCAGCAGTACACCGGGACAGGGTAGGAAACTGTTTTTT. This rearrangement joins TRBV28 to TRBJ1-4; TRBD1 matches 9 bases. The germline V gene has CDR1 MDHEN and CDR2 SYDVKM. With 5 bases clipped from V and 11 bases from J, the junction kept 9 bases outside the gene matches. The CDR3 is 14 amino acids.

V is TRBV19 and J is TRBJ2-7; TRBD2 matches 11 bases. Germline CDR1 reads LNHDA; CDR2 reads SQIVND (reference sequence). CDR3 length: 16 amino acids. With V trimmed by 5 bases and J by 0 bases, 6 bases remained unmatched. The CDR3 DNA is TGTGCCAGTAGTCCGCCGGGGACTAGCGGCTCCTACGAGCAGTACTTC. Amino acids: CASSPPGTSGSYEQYF.

This sequence joins TRBV27 and TRBJ2-7; a weak D match, TRBD1 (6 bases). Trimming took 2 bases from V and 3 from J, leaving 8 bases between them. Germline assignment: CDR1 MNHEY and CDR2 SMNVEV (reference sequence). The CDR3 length is 13 residues. Written as DNA, the CDR3 is TGTGCCAGCAGTTTAATACAGGGCTACGAGCAGTACTTC. Protein product: CASSLIQGYEQYF.

The J gene is TRBJ2-2, the V gene TRBV27; possibly TRBD1 for D (5 bases). V gave up 4 bases and J gave up 2 bases, with 14 bases separating them. The CDR3 is 16 residues long. CDR1 is MNHEY, CDR2 SMNVEV, per germline (reference sequence). The CDR3 region has the DNA TGTGCCAGCAGTTATCGACAGAGACTCAACACCGGGGAGCTGTTTTTT. The encoded protein is CASSYRQRLNTGELFF.

This chain connects TRBV2 to TRBJ2-2; TRBD2 aligns across 9 bases. J gave up 1 base and V 7 bases, and 7 bases lay outside the gene matches. The CDR3 is made up of 16 amino acids. The germline gives CDR1 SNHLY, CDR2 FYNNEI. The DNA for the CDR3 is TGTGCCAGCAAGGCCTCTAGCGGGGTGAACACCGGGGAGCTGTTTTTT. It translates to CASKASSGVNTGELFF.

This rearrangement joins TRBV5-1 to TRBJ2-1; the D is unclear. Germline V CDR1 and CDR2: SGHRS, YFSETQ. The CDR3 sequence is 13 residues long. V was trimmed by 4 bases and J by 4 bases, leaving 9 bases between them. The CDR3 nucleotides read TGCGCCAGCAGCCAAGGGTTATACAATGAGCAGTTCTTC. Amino acids: CASSQGLYNEQFF.

This clone came up a few times. The gene calls are TRBV27 and TRBJ2-7; the match to TRBD2 covers 12 bases. Germline loops: CDR1 MNHEY, CDR2 SMNVEV (reference sequence). J gave up 5 bases and V 4 bases, and 9 bases lay outside the gene matches. The CDR3 loop spans 16 amino acids. The CDR3 DNA reads as TGTGCCAGCAGTTCCGTACTAGCGGGAGGCCCCAACGAGCAGTACTTC. Protein product: CASSSVLAGGPNEQYF.

The V gene is TRBV28, the J gene TRBJ2-7, with a tentative D call TRBD2 (5 bases). CDR3 length equals 11 residues. The germline CDR1 and CDR2 sequences are MDHEN and SYDVKM. V was cut by 7 bases and J by 6 bases, with 10 bases left in between. As DNA, the CDR3 is TGTGCCAGCAACGGGGTGCGCGAGCAGTACTTC. This translates into CASNGVREQYF.

The chain recombines TRBV27 with TRBJ1-1; maybe TRBD1 (6 bases). This CDR3 comprises 12 residues. Per germline, CDR1 MNHEY and CDR2 SMNVEV (reference sequence). Trimming stripped 3 bases from V and 11 bases from J, with 13 bases between. In DNA form, the CDR3 reads TGTGCCAGCAGTTTTGCAGGGGCAGAGGCTTTCTTT. As protein: CASSFAGAEAFF.

This clone was detected only a few times. The rearrangement links TRBV6-6 to TRBJ2-2, with 7 bases matching TRBD2. This CDR3 is built from 17 residues. The V and J ends lost 5 bases and 4 bases, in that order; junction bases with no gene match: 13. Germline V gene data show CDR1 as MNHNY and CDR2 as SVGAGI (reference sequence). The CDR3 DNA reads as TGTGCCAGCAGTCCCCGTGGGGGGAGGGCGGCCACCGGGGAGCTGTTTTTT. It is translated as CASSPRGGRAATGELFF.

The chain is built from TRBV2 and TRBJ2-7; D may be TRBD1 (6 bases). Germline V gives CDR1 SNHLY, CDR2 FYNNEI. CDR3 length equals 15 residues. V was trimmed by 3 bases and J by 5 bases, leaving 17 bases between them. The CDR3 DNA reads TGTGCCAGCAGTGACCTAACAGGGAGCTGGGACGAGCAGTACTTC. This codes for CASSDLTGSWDEQYF. Full variable domain (missing parts from reference TRBV2 and TRBJ2-7): EPEVTQTPSHQVTQMGQEVILRCVPISNHLYFYWYRQILGQKVEFLVSFYNNEISEKSEIFDDQFSVERPDGSNFTLKIRSTKLEDSAMYFCASSDLTGSWDEQYFGPGTRLTVT.